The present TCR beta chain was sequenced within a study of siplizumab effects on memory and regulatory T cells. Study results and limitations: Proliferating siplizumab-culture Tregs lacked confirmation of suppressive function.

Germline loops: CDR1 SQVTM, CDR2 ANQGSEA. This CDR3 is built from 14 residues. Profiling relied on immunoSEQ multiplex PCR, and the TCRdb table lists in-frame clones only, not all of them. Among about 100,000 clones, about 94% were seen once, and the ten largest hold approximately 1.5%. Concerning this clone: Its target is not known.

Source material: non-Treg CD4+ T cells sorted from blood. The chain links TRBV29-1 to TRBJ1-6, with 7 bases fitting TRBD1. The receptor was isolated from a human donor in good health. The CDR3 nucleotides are TGCAGGGCCCCGAACAGGGGATTTTACTCACCCCTCCACTTT. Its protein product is CRAPNRGFYSPLHF.